The entry below describes one T cell receptor beta chain. The antigen remains unidentified. These data are taken from a study of T cells in localized non-small cell lung cancer. Whole-study results and caveats: Prolonged overall survival went with higher T cell density in the blood. Measurement of T cell clonality placed uninvolved adjacent lung highest, above the level in tumor. Analysis by sequencing included only one tumor region, so heterogeneity remains possible. There were a median around 59 of the top 100 tumor clones appearing in adjacent lung.

Some clones are missing from TCRdb's copy, which holds only in-frame ones; the method was immunoSEQ multiplex PCR. The repertoire holds thousands of clones, with 20% to 30% as singletons. V was shortened by 1 base and J by 8 bases, with 9 bases between the two germline ends. The CDR3 is 13 residues long. Germline V CDR1 and CDR2: LNHDA, SQIVND (reference sequence). The starting material was lung tumor tissue, obtained before any cancer treatment. The receptor was isolated from an older female donor with stage I lung adenocarcinoma. The gene calls are TRBV19 and TRBJ2-1; D call uncertain. CDR3 sequence (DNA): TGTGCCAGTAGTATAGGGCTAGTCGATGAGCAGTTCTTC. This sequence encodes CASSIGLVDEQFF.